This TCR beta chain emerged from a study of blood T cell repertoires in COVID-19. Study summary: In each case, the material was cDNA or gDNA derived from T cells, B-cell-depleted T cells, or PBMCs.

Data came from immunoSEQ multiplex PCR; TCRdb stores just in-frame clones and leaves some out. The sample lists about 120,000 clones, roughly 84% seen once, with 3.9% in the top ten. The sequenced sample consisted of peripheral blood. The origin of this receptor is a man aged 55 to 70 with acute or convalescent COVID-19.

The CDR3 DNA follows: TGTGCCAGCATCCAGGGCAGGGGGCGAGGCACAGATACGCAGTATTTT. Its translation is CASIQGRGRGTDTQYF. The rearrangement uses TRBV11-2 and TRBJ2-3; 8 bases agree with TRBD1. From germline, CDR1 is SGHAT and CDR2 FQNNGV. CDR3 length: 16 amino acids. V lost 7 bases and J lost 1; bases outside the gene matches: 10. The complete variable domain, with remaining parts taken from reference TRBV11-2 and TRBJ2-3, reads EAGVAQSPRYKIIEKRQSVAFWCNPISGHATLYWYQQILGQGPKLLIQFQNNGVVDDSQLPKDRFSAERLKGVDSTLKIQPAKLEDSAVYLCASIQGRGRGTDTQYFGPGTRLTVL.